This T cell receptor (beta chain) was captured in a study of CD4+ T cells in melanoma. V was pared by 2 bases and J by 2 bases, with 10 bases between. The CDR3 is made up of 14 amino acids. Per the germline V gene, CDR1 is SGDLS and CDR2 is YYNGEE. Data came from immunoSEQ multiplex PCR; TCRdb stores just in-frame clones and leaves some out. The data hold about 21,000 clones, with around 78% observed a single time. The rearrangement joins TRBV9 to TRBJ1-2; unclear D gene. The TCR comes from a human donor with melanoma. CDR3 residues: CASSVFAGNYGYTF. In nucleotides, the CDR3 is TGTGCCAGCAGCGTGTTTGCGGGAAACTATGGCTACACCTTC.